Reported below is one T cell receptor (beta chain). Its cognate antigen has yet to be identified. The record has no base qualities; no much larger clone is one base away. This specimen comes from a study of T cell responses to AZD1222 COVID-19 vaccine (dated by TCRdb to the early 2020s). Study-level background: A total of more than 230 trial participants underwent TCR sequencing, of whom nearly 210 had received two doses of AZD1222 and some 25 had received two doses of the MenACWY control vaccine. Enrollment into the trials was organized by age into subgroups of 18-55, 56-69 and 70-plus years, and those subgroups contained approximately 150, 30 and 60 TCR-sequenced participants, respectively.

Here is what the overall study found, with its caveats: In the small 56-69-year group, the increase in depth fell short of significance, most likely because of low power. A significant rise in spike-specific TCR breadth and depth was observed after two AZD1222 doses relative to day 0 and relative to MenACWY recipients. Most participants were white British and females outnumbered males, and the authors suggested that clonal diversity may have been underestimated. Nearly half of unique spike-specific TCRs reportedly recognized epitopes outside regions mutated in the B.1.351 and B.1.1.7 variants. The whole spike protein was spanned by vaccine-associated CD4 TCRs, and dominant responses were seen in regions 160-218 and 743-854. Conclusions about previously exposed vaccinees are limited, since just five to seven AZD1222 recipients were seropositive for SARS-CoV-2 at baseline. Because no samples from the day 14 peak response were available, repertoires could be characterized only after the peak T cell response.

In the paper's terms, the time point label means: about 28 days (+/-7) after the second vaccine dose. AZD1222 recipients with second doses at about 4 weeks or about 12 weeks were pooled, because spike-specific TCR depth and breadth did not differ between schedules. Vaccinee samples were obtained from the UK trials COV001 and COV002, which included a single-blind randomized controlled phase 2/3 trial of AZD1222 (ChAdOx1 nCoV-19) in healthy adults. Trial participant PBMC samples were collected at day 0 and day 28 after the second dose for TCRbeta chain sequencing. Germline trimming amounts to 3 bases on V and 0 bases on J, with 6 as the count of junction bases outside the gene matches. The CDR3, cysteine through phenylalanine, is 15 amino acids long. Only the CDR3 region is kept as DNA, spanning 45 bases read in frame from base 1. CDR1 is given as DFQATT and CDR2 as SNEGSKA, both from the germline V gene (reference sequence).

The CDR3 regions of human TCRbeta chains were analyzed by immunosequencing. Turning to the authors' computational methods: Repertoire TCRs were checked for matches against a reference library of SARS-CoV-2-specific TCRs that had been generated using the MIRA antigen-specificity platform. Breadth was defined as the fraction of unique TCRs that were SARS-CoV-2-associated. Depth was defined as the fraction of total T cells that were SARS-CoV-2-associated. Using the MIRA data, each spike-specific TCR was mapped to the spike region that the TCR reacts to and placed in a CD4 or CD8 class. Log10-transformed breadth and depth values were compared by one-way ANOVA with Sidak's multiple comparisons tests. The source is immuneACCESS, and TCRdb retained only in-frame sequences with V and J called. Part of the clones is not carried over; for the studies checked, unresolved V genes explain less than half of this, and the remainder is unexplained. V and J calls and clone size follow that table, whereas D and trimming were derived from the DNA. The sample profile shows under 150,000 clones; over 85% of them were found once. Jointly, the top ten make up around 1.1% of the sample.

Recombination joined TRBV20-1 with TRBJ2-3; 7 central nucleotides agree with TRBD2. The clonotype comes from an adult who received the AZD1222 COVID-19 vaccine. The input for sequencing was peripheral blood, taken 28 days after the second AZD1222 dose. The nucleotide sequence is TGCAGTGCTAGTACCCCTAGCGGTAGCACAGATACGCAGTATTTT. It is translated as CSASTPSGSTDTQYF.